The entry below describes one T cell receptor (beta chain). Its specific antigen is unknown. Nothing much larger sits one base from this clone, and base qualities are not available. Other DNA variants within this sample encode the same CDR3. The germline V gene encodes CDR1 SGHNT and CDR2 YYREEE (reference sequence). The junction shows trimming of 3 bases on V and 4 bases on J, and the gene matches do not reach 2 bases of it. The CDR3 runs 14 residues from the cysteine to the phenylalanine. Only the CDR3 DNA is retained, 42 bases long and in frame from the first base. In total, just over 650 healthy bone marrow donors made up the cohort. Cohort members were all nominally healthy when sampled, although unrecorded immune exposures were likely present. The donor was CMV seronegative and belonged to the group of roughly 330 seronegative cohort members. A peripheral blood sample was collected from each donor, and TCR beta sequencing was performed on peripheral blood mononuclear cells. The Qiagen DNeasy Blood Extraction Kit was used to extract genomic DNA from the blood cell samples.

The data derive from a study of cytomegalovirus exposure and HLA in healthy donors (dated by TCRdb to 2017 to 2019). A note on the overall study: An earlier analysis of approximately 640 of the donors reported 250 to 300 Gb of sequence data and some 100 million unique TCR beta sequences from 150 million to 200 million T cells. Class I and class II HLA loci were covered by the typing at four-digit resolution. Roughly 320 gigabases of sequencing data and roughly 80 million unique TCR sequences made up an early release that covered 500 to 650 HLA-typed donors. To decide whether each TCR beta V gene segment behaved as functional or pseudogenic, an earlier analysis of 587 of the donors relied on high-throughput TCR beta sequencing. The study combined high-throughput TCR immunosequencing, statistical association of individual TCRs with disease status, and machine learning to predict cytomegalovirus infection status. Using immunosequencing, the study profiled T cell repertoires from 500 to 800 subjects and related those repertoires to cytomegalovirus serostatus. Alongside the repertoire data, information on donor age, sex, ethnicity and CMV serostatus was compiled. Several DR-DQ haplotypes were handled as single units for association and clustering because linkage in the cohort was strong. The study aimed to test whether signatures of past pathogen exposure could be identified by cataloging public T cell receptors. A later analysis re-analyzed previously published TCR beta repertoires from several hundred donors and added high-resolution HLA genotyping to study TCR occurrence patterns. All discovery cohort repertoires had been generated on a single sequencing platform. In a later genetic analysis, genome-wide SNP genotypes for 398 of the 666 donors were used, and that subset was treated as a discovery cohort. On average, 235,054 unique TCR beta nucleotide sequences were sequenced per donor among roughly 430 genotyped donors of the cohort, with roughly a sixth of those sequences being non-productive. The number of donors typed differed by locus, with 629-630 for A, B, C, DRB1 and DQB1, around 500 for DQA1, 600 to 610 for DPA1, and under 490 for DPB1. Among the roughly 400 genotyped donors, approximately 76% belonged to the genetic ancestry cluster associated with self-reported Caucasian donors. Besides the first cohort of 666 subjects, a separate validation cohort made up of 120 different subjects was used. The later analysis used no new phenotypic data to find candidate immune exposures, relying instead on TCR beta sequences and their occurrence across donors.

Libraries were made using the immunoSEQ multiplex PCR assay. For the multiplex PCR, a mixture combining 60 forward primers for TCR Vbeta segments and 13 reverse primers for TCR Jbeta segments was used. The CDR3 region of rearranged TCR beta genes was amplified from genomic DNA with a multiplex PCR assay. The amplified TCR beta libraries were sequenced on the Illumina HiSeq System as 87-base-pair reads. Processing in the source paper ran as follows. A later analysis counted about 82 million unique TCR beta chains across the 600 to 850 repertoires, and some 11 million of these chains were shared by at least two donors. To remove PCR and sequencing errors, raw reads were error-corrected and collapsed into unique sequences using a nearest-neighbor algorithm that merged closely related sequences. CDR3 sequences were aligned to IMGT reference sequences to assign V, D and J gene segments. For a sequence to be retained, a match of at least six nucleotides was required to both a V gene segment and a J gene segment. Rearrangements were called productive when the CDR3 lacked stop codons and stayed in frame with V and J; all others were non-productive. Following IMGT convention, CDR3 was defined as the stretch from the second conserved V-encoded cysteine to the conserved J-encoded phenylalanine. The earlier analysis of 587 of the donors excluded any sequence lacking an unambiguous match to a single V gene segment. An earlier analysis of 550 to 650 of the donors classified V segments as functional when productive rearrangements were above 56.7% and as segregating when the standard deviation between donors was above 5%. To diagnose cytomegalovirus status from the catalog of TCR beta chain sequences, a statistical classification framework was built. A later analysis assigned V and J genes by comparing TCR nucleotide sequences with IMGT/GENE-DB human TR gene sequences. A later analysis assigned CDR3 sequences and most-parsimonious VDJ recombination scenarios with the TCRdist pipeline. A later analysis defined each TCR beta chain by its CDR3 amino acid sequence plus V-gene family, and excluded reads lacking a unique V-gene family. In a later analysis, around 650 highly shared, low-generation-probability nucleotide sequences were removed to address suspected cross-contamination and a sequencing artifact. A later analysis calculated a clonal expansion index for each public chain from normalized within-repertoire ranks of inferred template counts. Generation probabilities in a later analysis came from a VDJ recombination model fitted to out-of-frame rearrangements, and those results were checked against IGoR. In a later analysis, hypergeometric tests were used to score TCR-TCR, TCR-HLA and TCR-CMV co-occurrence, with a repertoire-size bias correction applied to TCR pairs. A later analysis estimated false discovery rates by permuting HLA or CMV assignments 20 times. In a later analysis, co-occurring TCRs were grouped with DBSCAN, and TCRdist sequence similarity was added when clustering was performed within HLA-allele-positive subsets. Repertoires with fewer than 30,000 or more than 120,000 public chains were left out of co-occurrence clustering, as were about 5 repertoires with anomalous nucleotide sharing. TCRdb holds this immuneACCESS table with in-frame rearrangements only. Some clones are missing; in checked studies, unresolved V genes explain under half, and the rest has no known cause. V and J calls and clone size come straight from that table; D and trimming were deduced from the DNA. In this sample the table shows 95,000 to 150,000 clones, about 80% of which occur a single time. Around 1.5% of the sample belongs to the ten largest clones.

What the study reported, not specific to this receptor: A later analysis found that most CMV-associated TCR beta chains appeared HLA-restricted, with HLA associations seemingly driven largely by CMV exposure. Because counts were too low, under 20 rarely observed V segments, including chromosome 9 orphons, were left out of the earlier analysis of roughly 600 of the donors. In a later analysis, HLA-associated TCR beta chains showed more clonal expansion and lower generation probabilities than non-associated chains that were equally common. The study gave a list of some 150 TCR beta chains associated with cytomegalovirus. This cohort had only TCR beta chains sequenced, and the lack of alpha or paired-chain data limited which features could be detected. Three of the identified cytomegalovirus-associated TCR beta chains were confirmed in vitro to be specific for cytomegalovirus antigens. A further reported finding was that TCR beta sequences accurately predicted the HLA-A and HLA-B alleles for most subjects in the first cohort. Correlated functional status among segregating V segments might reflect linkage disequilibrium, but an unknown experimental factor could not be ruled out. At a false discovery rate of 0.05, a later analysis linked some 18,000 TCR beta sequences to specific HLA alleles. A later genetic analysis associated a missense DCLRE1C variant with V-gene and J-gene trimming of TCR beta chains, and an independent cohort replicated the association. An earlier analysis of approximately 600 of the donors showed that most TCR beta V segments appeared in productive rearrangements either about 87% or about 30% of the time, which broadly matched IMGT annotations. Roughly uniform sequencing depth across donors was assumed in presence/absence analyses, although this assumption may not hold. Because HLA typing was missing for some donors at each locus, association tests included only the typed subset. Immune exposure information for the cohort was limited to CMV serostatus. Some IMGT-functional V segments, including TRBV6-2 and TRBV6-3, could not be distinguished by the 87-base-pair reads and were therefore excluded. In a later analysis, several top co-occurrence clusters were reported to appear linked to parvovirus B19, influenza, CMV and Epstein-Barr virus. While some public TCRs were present in many individuals, most TCR sequences turned up only very rarely across donors. Assigning TCR associations to individual alleles was difficult when HLA alleles, especially DR and DQ, strongly co-occurred. A cluster of highly shared sequence variants was judged likely to represent a technical artifact of the sequencing pipeline. Cytomegalovirus status was reported to be diagnosed by the classifier with high specificity and sensitivity in both the original and validation cohorts. Compared with the roughly 700-donor mean, donors in an Asian-associated ancestry cluster had fewer N-insertions in productive TCRs, according to a later genetic analysis. According to a later analysis, TCR association rates differed among HLA loci, with DRB1 alleles showing the most associated TCRs and HLA-C alleles showing the fewest. It was suggested by the authors that the approach could potentially be generalized to other disease states and immunological phenotypes.

Input material: PBMCs. Rearrangement joined TRBV5-4 to TRBJ2-5; the junction holds 11 bases that match TRBD1. This TCR derives from a woman aged 18-30 years in good health and CMV-seronegative. CDR3 region: CASSSGTGGETQYF. The nucleotide sequence is TGTGCCAGCAGCTCCGGGACAGGGGGAGAGACCCAGTACTTC.